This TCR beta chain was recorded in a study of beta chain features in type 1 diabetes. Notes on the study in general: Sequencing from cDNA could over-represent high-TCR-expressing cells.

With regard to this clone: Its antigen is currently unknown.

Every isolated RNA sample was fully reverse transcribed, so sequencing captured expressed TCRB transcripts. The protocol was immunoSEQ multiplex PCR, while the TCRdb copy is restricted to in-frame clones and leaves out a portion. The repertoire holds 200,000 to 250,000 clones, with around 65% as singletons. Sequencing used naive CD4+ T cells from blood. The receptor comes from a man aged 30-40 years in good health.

The CDR3 is CSVEDEGSNYGYTF. CDR3 nucleotide sequence: TGCAGCGTTGAAGATGAAGGTTCTAACTATGGCTACACCTTC. V is TRBV29-1 and J is TRBJ1-2; no clear D gene. The germline V and J ends were trimmed by 0 bases and 0 bases, with 8 bases remaining between them. Germline assignment: CDR1 SQVTM and CDR2 ANQGSEA. This CDR3 has 14 residues.